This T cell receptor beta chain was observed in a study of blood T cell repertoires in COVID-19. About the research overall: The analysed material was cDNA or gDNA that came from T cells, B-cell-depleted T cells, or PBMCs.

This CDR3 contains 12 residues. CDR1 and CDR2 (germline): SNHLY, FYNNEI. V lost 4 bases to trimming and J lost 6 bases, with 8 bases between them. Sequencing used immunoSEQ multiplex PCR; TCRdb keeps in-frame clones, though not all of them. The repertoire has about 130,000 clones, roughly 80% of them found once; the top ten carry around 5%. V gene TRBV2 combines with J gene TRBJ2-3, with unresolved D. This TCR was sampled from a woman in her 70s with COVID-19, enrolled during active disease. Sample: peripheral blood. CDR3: CASSAERDTQYF. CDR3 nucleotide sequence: TGTGCCAGCAGTGCGGAGAGGGATACGCAGTATTTT.